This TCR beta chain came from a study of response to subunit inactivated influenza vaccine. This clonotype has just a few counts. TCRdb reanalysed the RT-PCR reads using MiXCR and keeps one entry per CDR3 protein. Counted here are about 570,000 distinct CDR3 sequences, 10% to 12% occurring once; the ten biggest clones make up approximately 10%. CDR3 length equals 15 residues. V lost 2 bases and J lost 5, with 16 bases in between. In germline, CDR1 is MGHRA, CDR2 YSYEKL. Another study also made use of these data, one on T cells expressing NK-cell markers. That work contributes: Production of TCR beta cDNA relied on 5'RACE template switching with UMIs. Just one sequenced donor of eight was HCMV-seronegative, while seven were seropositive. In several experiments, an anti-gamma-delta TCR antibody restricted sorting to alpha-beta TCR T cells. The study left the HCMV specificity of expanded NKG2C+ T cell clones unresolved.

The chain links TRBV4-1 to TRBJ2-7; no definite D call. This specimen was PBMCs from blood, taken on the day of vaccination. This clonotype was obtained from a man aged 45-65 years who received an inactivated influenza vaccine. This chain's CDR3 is CASSQLIGSLHEQYF. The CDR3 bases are TGCGCCAGCAGCCAATTAATTGGTTCACTCCACGAGCAGTACTTC.